These 10 T cell receptor beta chains originate from one sample sequenced in a study of metastatic and nonmetastatic thyroid tumors. Patients underwent thyroid surgery, and none had received any treatment before it. TCRdb reanalyzed the PCR reads with MiXCR. The data hold more than 20,000 clones, with more than 15% observed a single time. Sequencing input: adjacent normal tissue. These receptors were collected from a male donor with papillary thyroid cancer or a benign thyroid nodule (not recorded which). Some clones in this sample may be carry-over from other donors' samples.

The chain recombines TRBV27 with TRBJ2-7, with TRBD2 as a possible D gene (5 bases). The CDR3 extends over 16 amino acids. Trimming shortened V by 6 bases and J by 3 bases, and 21 bases separated the two germline ends. The V gene's germline CDR1 is MNHEY and CDR2 SMNVEV (reference sequence). For the CDR3, the DNA is TGTGCCAGCAGCGCCTCGAGGGTTCCCTACATCTACGAGCAGTACTTC. Protein product: CASSASRVPYIYEQYF.

This clone was recorded at least ten times. CDR3 loop: CASSRTDTGTGELFF. For the CDR3, the DNA is TGTGCCAGCAGCCGGACAGACACGGGGACCGGGGAGCTGTTTTTT. V is TRBV7-9 and J is TRBJ2-2; tentatively, D is TRBD1 (6 bases). Trimming left V 5 bases short and J 5 bases short, with 15 bases between. The length of the CDR3 is 15 residues. The germline V gene has CDR1 SEHNR and CDR2 FQNEAQ (reference sequence).

This clone ranks as medium-sized. The CDR3 loop reads CASSVVGRETQYF. The CDR3 coding sequence is TGTGCCAGCAGTGTGGTCGGGAGGGAGACCCAGTACTTC. V is TRBV12-3 or TRBV12-4 and J is TRBJ2-5; 7 positions match TRBD2. Unmatched junction bases numbered 5, after V lost 5 bases and J lost 5 bases. The length of the CDR3 is 13 residues.

This clone ranks as medium-sized. The chain couples TRBV6-1 to TRBJ2-1; D is perhaps TRBD1 (6 bases). The CDR3 contains 15 residues. CDR1 MNHNS and CDR2 SASEGT come from the germline V gene. Between the trimmed V and J ends, which lost 10 bases and 0 bases, there was a span of 16 bases. The DNA of the CDR3 is TGTGCCACCGAAGGGGGACATATCTCCTACAATGAGCAGTTCTTC. Protein sequence: CATEGGHISYNEQFF.

Turning to this clone: Other DNA sequences in this sample translate to the same CDR3. The chain joins TRBV6-1 to TRBJ1-2; the D gene is possibly TRBD1 (5 bases). The length of the CDR3 is 11 residues. The germline CDR1 and CDR2 sequences are MNHNS and SASEGT. Trimming removed 7 bases from V and 7 bases from J, with 10 bases in between. CDR3 sequence: CASTTGFGYTF. CDR3 DNA sequence: TGTGCCAGCACTACAGGTTTTGGCTACACCTTC.

The chain has TRBV10-1 and TRBJ2-5, with D possibly being TRBD2 (5 bases). V was cut by 2 bases and J by 4 bases, with 11 bases left in between. CDR3 length: 14 residues. Looked up from germline, CDR1 is WNHNN and CDR2 is SYGVQD (reference sequence). CDR3 region: CASSETRAGETQYF. CDR3 nucleotides: TGCGCCAGCAGTGAGACTAGGGCTGGAGAGACCCAGTACTTC.

This clone qualifies as medium-sized. The chain combines TRBV6-6 with TRBJ1-2; no firm D call. The germline CDR1 and CDR2 sequences are MNHNY and SVGAGI (reference sequence). The V gene lost 2 bases and the J gene lost 5 bases, with 21 bases spanning the gap. The CDR3 is 17 amino acids. In DNA, the CDR3 is TGTGCCAGCAGTTACGTACCCGGTCCCACGACTTGGTATGGCTACACCTTC. Protein sequence: CASSYVPGPTTWYGYTF.

This clone was recorded many times. This rearrangement joins TRBV19 to TRBJ1-6; D may be TRBD1 (5 bases). Germline V gene sequence: CDR1 LNHDA, CDR2 SQIVND (reference sequence). The CDR3 has 15 amino acids. Trimming shortened V by 7 bases and J by 8 bases, and 18 bases separated the two germline ends. The CDR3 DNA follows: TGTGCCAGTAAGGGGCAGGGCCTCGAAGATTCACCCCTCCACTTT. This codes for CASKGQGLEDSPLHF.

This clone is categorized as medium-sized. The rearrangement links TRBV7-3 to TRBJ1-2; 8 bases are shared with TRBD1. The CDR3 sequence is 15 residues long. Germline trimming cut 1 base from V and 10 bases from J; bases unmatched to any gene: 11. Germline V gene sequence: CDR1 SGHTA, CDR2 FQGTGA. CDR3 sequence (DNA): TGTGCCAGCAGCTTAAACCCGGGACAGGAGGCTGTCTACACCTTC. It translates to CASSLNPGQEAVYTF. The complete variable domain, with remaining parts taken from reference TRBV7-3 and TRBJ1-2, reads GAGVSQTPSNKVTEKGKYVELRCDPISGHTALYWYRQSLGQGPEFLIYFQGTGAADDSGLPNDRFFAVRPEGSVSTLKIQRTERGDSAVYLCASSLNPGQEAVYTFGSGTRLTVV.

In this sample, this clone turned up many times. The CDR3: CAISDEWTGATGELFF. Written as DNA, the CDR3 is TGTGCCATCAGTGACGAATGGACAGGGGCCACCGGGGAGCTGTTTTTT. V gene TRBV10-3 combines with J gene TRBJ2-2, with TRBD1 matching 9 bases. V was clipped by 3 bases and J by 4 bases; unmatched bases: 6. In germline, CDR1 is ENHRY, CDR2 SYGVKD. The CDR3 is 16 amino acids.